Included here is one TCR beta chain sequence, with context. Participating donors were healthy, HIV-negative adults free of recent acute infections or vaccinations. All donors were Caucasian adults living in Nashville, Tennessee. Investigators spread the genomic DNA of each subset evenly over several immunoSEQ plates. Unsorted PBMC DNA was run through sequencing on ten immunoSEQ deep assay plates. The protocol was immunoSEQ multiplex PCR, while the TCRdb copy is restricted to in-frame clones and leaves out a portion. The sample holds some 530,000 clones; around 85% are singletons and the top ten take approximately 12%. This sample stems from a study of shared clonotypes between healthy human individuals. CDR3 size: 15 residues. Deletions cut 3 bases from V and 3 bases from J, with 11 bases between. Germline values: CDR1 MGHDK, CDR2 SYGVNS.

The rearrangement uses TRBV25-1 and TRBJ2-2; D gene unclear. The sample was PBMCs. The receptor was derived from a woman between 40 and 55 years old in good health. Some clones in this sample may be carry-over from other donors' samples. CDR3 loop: CASSDPRHHTGELFF. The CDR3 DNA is TGTGCCAGCAGTGACCCCAGACACCACACCGGGGAGCTGTTTTTT. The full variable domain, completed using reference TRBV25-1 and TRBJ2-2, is EADIYQTPRYLVIGTGKKITLECSQTMGHDKMYWYQQDPGMELHLIHYSYGVNSTEKGDLSSESTVSRIRTEHFPLTLESARPSHTSQYLCASSDPRHHTGELFFGEGSRLTVL.